Each of the 30 T cell receptor beta chains below was sequenced from the same sample in a study of shared clonotypes between healthy human individuals. Assay: immunoSEQ multiplex PCR; the TCRdb copy retains only in-frame clones and omits some. This table holds about 2.4 million clones, around 90% found once. The material sequenced was naive CD4+ T cells sorted from blood. Described subset: CD45RA+ positively selected. The receptors come from a man aged 18 to 29 in good health.

On this clone itself: At the DNA level, this CDR3 is encoded by other sequences in the same sample as well. The chain carries TRBV28 and TRBJ2-5; TRBD2 matches at 8 bases. Trimming cost V 6 bases and J 2 bases; bases outside gene matches: 5. The germline V gene has CDR1 MDHEN and CDR2 SYDVKM. The CDR3 length is 14 residues. CDR3 nucleotides: TGTGCCAGCAGCCTTCGGGGGGGTCAAGAGACCCAGTACTTC. Residues: CASSLRGGQETQYF.

This clone was picked up a small number of times. The rearrangement uses TRBV7-8 and TRBJ1-6; D uncertain. Germline lookup yields CDR1 SGHVS and CDR2 FQNEAQ. The V gene lost 0 bases and the J gene lost 9 bases, with 6 bases spanning the gap. This CDR3 spans 13 amino acids. The CDR3 region has the DNA TGTGCCAGCAGCTTAGCGGCCGGTTCACCCCTCCACTTT. Encoded protein: CASSLAAGSPLHF.

The chain has TRBV4-1 and TRBJ1-6; unclear D gene. V was trimmed by 4 bases and J by 9 bases, leaving 10 bases between them. The CDR3 sequence is 13 residues long. Per germline, CDR1 MGHRA and CDR2 YSYEKL. CDR3 residues: CASSRGPLSPLHF. CDR3 nucleotide sequence: TGCGCCAGCAGCCGCGGACCTCTTTCACCCCTCCACTTT.

The chain carries TRBV15 and TRBJ1-6, with 7 bases lining up with TRBD1. CDR1 and CDR2 from the germline V gene are LNHNV and YYDKDF (reference sequence). Germline trimming cut 1 base from V and 7 bases from J; bases unmatched to any gene: 10. The length of the CDR3 is 17 residues. CDR3 in amino acids: CATSRGTGDSQNSPLHF. Here the CDR3 DNA reads TGTGCCACCAGCAGAGGCACCGGGGACAGTCAGAATTCACCCCTCCACTTT.

The chain is built from TRBV7-8 and TRBJ2-5; perhaps TRBD2 as D (7 bases). V was shortened by 5 bases and J by 4 bases, with 11 bases between the two germline ends. Germline CDR1 reads SGHVS; CDR2 reads FQNEAQ. The CDR3 has 13 amino acids. The CDR3 DNA sequence: TGTGCCAGCAGCCGGGGGGCCGCAGAGACCCAGTACTTC. The encoded protein is CASSRGAAETQYF.

The genes are TRBV19 and TRBJ1-1; 9 positions match TRBD1. V lost 11 bases to trimming and J lost 5 bases; unmatched junction nucleotides: 12. The CDR3 is 14 amino acids. Germline loops: CDR1 LNHDA, CDR2 SQIVND (reference sequence). CDR3 region: CAARQGVGGTEAFF. CDR3 bases: TGTGCCGCCCGACAGGGGGTAGGAGGAACTGAAGCTTTCTTT.

This sequence joins TRBV10-3 and TRBJ2-2; D unclear. The V end was cut by 4 bases, the J end by 4 bases, with 22 bases between. The CDR3 has 18 residues. The germline V gene has CDR1 ENHRY and CDR2 SYGVKD. CDR3 DNA sequence: TGTGCCATCAGTGGGAACGGACCCTCCCCTGCTGGCACCGGGGAGCTGTTTTTT. It yields the protein CAISGNGPSPAGTGELFF.

In this sample, this clone turned up once. Other DNA sequences in this sample translate to the same CDR3. The J gene is TRBJ1-5, the V gene TRBV18; D remains ambiguous. V was trimmed by 3 bases and J by 5 bases, leaving 8 bases between them. This CDR3 contains 13 residues. CDR1 KGHSH and CDR2 LQKENI come from the germline V gene. This CDR3 reads CASSPGVDQPQHF. CDR3 nucleotides: TGTGCCAGCTCACCGGGCGTTGATCAGCCCCAGCATTTT.

This clone was seen a few times. This chain links TRBV30 with TRBJ1-1; D gene unclear. CDR3 length: 14 amino acids. The germline V gene encodes CDR1 GTSNPN and CDR2 SVGIG (reference sequence). Trimming removed 6 bases at V and 4 bases at J, with 18 bases between. Here the CDR3 DNA reads TGTGCCTGCCCACGCGGGCACTCGAGCACTGAAGCTTTCTTT. Its protein product is CACPRGHSSTEAFF. Complete variable domain (other parts from reference TRBV30 and TRBJ1-1): SQTIHQWPATLVQPVGSPLSLECTVEGTSNPNLYWYRQAAGRGLQLLFYSVGIGQISSEVPQNLSASRPQDRQFILSSKKLLLSDSGFYLCACPRGHSSTEAFFGQGTRLTVV.

The V call is TRBV2, the J call TRBJ2-1; D possibly corresponds to TRBD2 (5 bases). CDR1 is SNHLY, CDR2 FYNNEI, per germline. Trimming removed 1 base at V and 7 bases at J, with 8 bases between. This CDR3 spans 13 amino acids. CDR3 bases: TGTGCCAGCAGTGAAGGGAGCGGAAATGAGCAGTTCTTC. Translation: CASSEGSGNEQFF.

This clone turned up a few times. Other nucleotide sequences from this sample produce the same CDR3. The chain couples TRBV25-1 to TRBJ1-5, with D uncertain. Looked up from germline, CDR1 is MGHDK and CDR2 is SYGVNS. The CDR3 is 14 amino acids. V was trimmed by 1 base and J by 2 bases, leaving 6 bases between them. For the CDR3, the DNA is TGTGCCAGCAGTGAATTGGGAGGCAATCAGCCCCAGCATTTT. It specifies CASSELGGNQPQHF.

The genes are TRBV5-4 and TRBJ2-7; 9 bases align to TRBD1. Per the germline V gene, CDR1 is SGHNT and CDR2 is YYREEE (reference sequence). V shed 4 bases and J 5 bases; nucleotides not matched to a gene: 7. The CDR3 consists of 14 residues. The CDR3 is CASSLDRGFNEQYF. For the CDR3, the DNA is TGTGCCAGCAGCCTGGACAGGGGATTTAACGAGCAGTACTTC.

The rearrangement joins TRBV28 to TRBJ2-5; D call uncertain. The CDR3 is 16 residues long. Between the trimmed V and J ends, which lost 5 bases and 1 base, there was a span of 17 bases. Germline CDR1 reads MDHEN; CDR2 reads SYDVKM. The CDR3 DNA reads TGTGCCAGCAGTCGGTCGGGTTATGGGTTCCAAGAGACCCAGTACTTC. Protein: CASSRSGYGFQETQYF.

The chain joins TRBV25-1 to TRBJ1-1; perhaps TRBD1 as D (6 bases). Looked up from germline, CDR1 is MGHDK and CDR2 is SYGVNS. Trimming removed 3 bases from V and 10 bases from J, with 18 bases in between. The CDR3 spans 14 residues. Here the CDR3 DNA reads TGTGCCAGCAGTGACCGCCTTCAGGGGAGGGTAGCTTTCTTT. Amino acid sequence: CASSDRLQGRVAFF.

CDR3 sequence reads: CASSPRPDQPQHF. The CDR3 bases are TGCGCCAGCAGCCCGCGGCCGGATCAGCCCCAGCATTTT. The chain employs TRBV5-1 and TRBJ1-5; D is unresolved. Trimming took 4 bases from V and 5 from J, leaving 10 bases between them. The V gene's germline CDR1 is SGHRS and CDR2 YFSETQ. This CDR3 comprises 13 residues.

V is TRBV6-6 and J is TRBJ1-5; tentative D call: TRBD1 (5 bases). The CDR3 contains 15 residues. The germline V gene encodes CDR1 MNHNY and CDR2 SVGAGI (reference sequence). The V end was cut by 10 bases, the J end by 2 bases, with 18 bases between. CDR3 sequence reads: CAIQPSREGNQPQHF. Here the CDR3 DNA reads TGTGCCATCCAACCGTCCAGGGAAGGCAATCAGCCCCAGCATTTT.

The gene calls are TRBV10-3 and TRBJ1-1; D not resolved. Trimming pared 4 bases from V and 2 bases from J, leaving 8 bases between. Germline V gene lookup returns CDR1 ENHRY and CDR2 SYGVKD. The CDR3 is made up of 13 amino acids. CDR3: CAISARGNTEAFF. CDR3 sequence (DNA): TGTGCCATCAGTGCCCGGGGAAACACTGAAGCTTTCTTT.

A note on this clone: The sample contains more than one DNA sequence encoding this CDR3. V gene TRBV6-1 combines with J gene TRBJ1-1; D not resolved. The V gene's germline CDR1 is MNHNS and CDR2 SASEGT. Deletions cut 1 base from V and 4 bases from J, with 7 bases between. The length of the CDR3 is 13 residues. Here the CDR3 reads CASSEVRGTEAFF. The CDR3, as DNA: TGTGCCAGCAGTGAAGTACGCGGCACTGAAGCTTTCTTT.

The chain combines TRBV5-1 with TRBJ1-6; D might be TRBD1 (5 bases). CDR3 length: 14 residues. The V end was cut by 4 bases, the J end by 7 bases, with 12 bases between. Germline V gives CDR1 SGHRS, CDR2 YFSETQ. The CDR3 coding sequence is TGCGCCAGCAGCACGAACGGGGGAAATTCACCCCTCCACTTT. This gives the protein CASSTNGGNSPLHF.

This clone was seen a single time. This chain joins TRBV21-1 and TRBJ1-6. TRBV21-1 has pseudogene status. This CDR3 contains 20 residues. The DNA for the CDR3 is TGTGCCAGCGGCCTGGTCGGGCCTTACGCCGCGAGCTCCTATAATTCACCCCTCCACTTT. As protein: CASGLVGPYAASSYNSPLHF.

The chain is built from TRBV15 and TRBJ2-7, with D unclear. CDR3 size: 15 residues. From germline, CDR1 is LNHNV and CDR2 YYDKDF (reference sequence). V was cut by 2 bases and J by 0 bases, with 11 bases left in between. In nucleotides, the CDR3 is TGTGCCACCAGCAGAACCTGGCCCAGCTCCTACGAGCAGTACTTC. Translating gives CATSRTWPSSYEQYF.

The chain recombines TRBV11-2 with TRBJ2-1; D is possibly TRBD2 (5 bases). Looked up from germline, CDR1 is SGHAT and CDR2 is FQNNGV. V lost 0 bases, J lost 4 bases, and 10 bases lay in between. This CDR3 has 15 residues. CDR3 region: CASSLDGIAYNEQFF. CDR3 nucleotide sequence: TGTGCCAGCAGCTTAGACGGGATCGCATACAATGAGCAGTTCTTC.

The rearrangement uses TRBV25-1 and TRBJ2-7; weak D call: TRBD1 (6 bases). Trimming removed 4 bases from V and 7 bases from J, with 17 bases in between. This CDR3 contains 14 residues. Per germline, CDR1 MGHDK and CDR2 SYGVNS. CDR3 DNA: TGTGCCAGCAGTGCCCCGGGACACCGGACGGAGCAGTACTTC. Encoded protein: CASSAPGHRTEQYF.

The genes are TRBV6-5 and TRBJ2-7; 8 nucleotides line up with TRBD2. The CDR3 length is 15 residues. The V segment lost 2 bases and the J segment 0 bases; nucleotides outside the gene matches: 3. Germline V gene lookup returns CDR1 MNHEY and CDR2 SVGAGI. This CDR3 is CASSYRRGVSYEQYF. Written as DNA, the CDR3 is TGTGCCAGCAGTTACCGGCGGGGGGTCTCCTACGAGCAGTACTTC.

The chain couples TRBV30 to TRBJ2-3, with 15 nucleotides matching TRBD2. Per germline, CDR1 GTSNPN and CDR2 SVGIG (reference sequence). With 5 bases clipped from V and 2 bases from J, the junction kept 11 bases outside the gene matches. The length of the CDR3 is 18 residues. In DNA, the CDR3 is TGTGCCTGGGCCGGGACTAGCGGGGGGACAACCACCACAGATACGCAGTATTTT. This translates into CAWAGTSGGTTTTDTQYF.

V gene TRBV2 combines with J gene TRBJ1-2; 9 nucleotides match TRBD1. V lost 6 bases, J lost 5 bases, and 10 bases stayed unmatched. Germline V gene lookup returns CDR1 SNHLY and CDR2 FYNNEI. The CDR3 spans 15 residues. CDR3 amino acids: CASSEHDRGEYGYTF. Written as DNA, the CDR3 is TGTGCCAGCAGCGAACACGACAGGGGGGAGTATGGCTACACCTTC.

The CDR3 reads CASSGTGAVYNEQFF. The CDR3 nucleotides read TGTGCCAGCAGTGGGACGGGGGCGGTCTACAATGAGCAGTTCTTC. This rearrangement joins TRBV6-1 to TRBJ2-1; perhaps D is TRBD1 or TRBD2 (6 bases each). Germline CDR1 MNHNS, CDR2 SASEGT. The CDR3 spans 15 residues. Trimming took 4 bases from V and 3 from J, leaving 13 bases between them.

As for this clone: In the same sample, other DNA sequences code for this CDR3. The gene calls are TRBV7-9 and TRBJ1-2, with D uncertain. V lost 2 bases and J 3 bases, leaving 4 bases between the germline ends. Germline V gives CDR1 SEHNR, CDR2 FQNEAQ (reference sequence). This CDR3 is 12 amino acids long. CDR3 sequence: CASSLRDYGYTF. The CDR3 DNA sequence: TGTGCCAGCAGCTTACGAGACTATGGCTACACCTTC.

This sequence joins TRBV30 and TRBJ2-7; possible D gene TRBD1, 5 bases. Germline V gives CDR1 GTSNPN, CDR2 SVGIG (reference sequence). CDR3 length equals 14 residues. V lost 3 bases and J 1 base, leaving 13 bases between the germline ends. For the CDR3, the DNA is TGTGCCTGGAGGCGGAATGGGGCATCCTACGAGCAGTACTTC. Translated: CAWRRNGASYEQYF.

This clone has just a few counts. The V gene is TRBV10-3, the J gene TRBJ1-1; D is unclear. The CDR3 loop spans 13 amino acids. The V and J ends lost 9 bases and 3 bases respectively, with 14 bases between them. The germline CDR1 and CDR2 sequences are ENHRY and SYGVKD. The CDR3 bases are TGTGCCATAAAGGACGGGAGGGACACTGAAGCTTTCTTT. It codes for CAIKDGRDTEAFF.